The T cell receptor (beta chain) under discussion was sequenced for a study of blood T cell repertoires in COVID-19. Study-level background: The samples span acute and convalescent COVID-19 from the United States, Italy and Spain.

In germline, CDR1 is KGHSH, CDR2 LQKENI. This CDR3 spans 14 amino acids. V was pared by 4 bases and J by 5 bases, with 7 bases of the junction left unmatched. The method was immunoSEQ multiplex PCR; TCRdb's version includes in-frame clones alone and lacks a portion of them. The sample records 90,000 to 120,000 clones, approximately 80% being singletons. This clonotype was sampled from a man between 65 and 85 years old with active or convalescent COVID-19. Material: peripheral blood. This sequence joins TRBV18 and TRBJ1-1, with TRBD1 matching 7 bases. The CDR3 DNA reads TGTGCCAGCTCACGGCCACAGGGGAGGACTGAAGCTTTCTTT. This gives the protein CASSRPQGRTEAFF.